These 24 T cell receptor beta chains were sequenced from one sample in a study of early T cells in non-severe SARS-CoV-2 infection. TCRdb recomputed calls from the 5' RACE reads with MiXCR, one row per CDR3 protein. The profile shows 50,000 to 60,000 distinct CDR3 sequences, under 15% of them singletons. The sample taken for sequencing was whole blood. The receptors were sampled from an adult who was a healthcare worker with PCR-confirmed SARS-CoV-2 infection or an uninfected control (not recorded which).

The V call is TRBV2, the J call TRBJ2-3; 7 nucleotides match TRBD1. Germline assignment: CDR1 SNHLY and CDR2 FYNNEI. This CDR3 comprises 14 residues. Germline trimming cut 7 bases from V and 2 bases from J; bases unmatched to any gene: 6. The CDR3 sequence is CASTQQGFTDTQYF. The DNA for the CDR3 is TGTGCCAGCACCCAACAGGGGTTCACAGATACGCAGTATTTT. The full variable domain, rest sourced from reference TRBV2 and TRBJ2-3, is EPEVTQTPSHQVTQMGQEVILRCVPISNHLYFYWYRQILGQKVEFLVSFYNNEISEKSEIFDDQFSVERPDGSNFTLKIRSTKLEDSAMYFCASTQQGFTDTQYFGPGTRLTVL.

This clonotype was seen repeatedly, ten times or more. The chain combines TRBV20-1 with TRBJ2-7, with D perhaps matching TRBD1 (6 bases). CDR3 length: 16 residues. V lost 3 bases to trimming and J lost 3 bases, with 21 bases between them. Germline CDR1 is DFQATT and CDR2 is SNEGSKA (reference sequence). The CDR3 bases are TGCAGTGCTAGTTCAGTCGGGGCAGGGGAAGTCTACGAGCAGTACTTC. This codes for CSASSVGAGEVYEQYF.

This clonotype was found a few times. The V call is TRBV5-1, the J call TRBJ2-4, with D hard to call. There are 11 residues in the CDR3. Looked up from germline, CDR1 is SGHRS and CDR2 is YFSETQ. V gave up 4 bases and J gave up 5 bases, with 4 bases separating them. CDR3 nucleotides: TGCGCCAGCAGCCTGCAAAACATTCAGTACTTC. It yields the protein CASSLQNIQYF.

The chain carries TRBV3-1 and TRBJ1-1; D ambiguous. This CDR3 has 13 amino acids. Trimming pared 5 bases from V and 4 bases from J, leaving 11 bases between. Germline values: CDR1 LGHDT, CDR2 YNNKEL (reference sequence). This CDR3 is CASSTVPGTEAFF. The CDR3 bases are TGTGCCAGCAGCACAGTCCCTGGCACTGAAGCTTTCTTT.

In this sample, this clonotype turned up many times. The chain is built from TRBV7-2 and TRBJ2-1; D unclear. The V and J ends lost 3 bases and 4 bases respectively, with 13 bases between them. Germline CDR1 and CDR2: SGHTA and FQGNSA. This CDR3 is 15 amino acids long. The CDR3 nucleotides read TGTGCCAGCAGCTTCCACATTTTCAGATACAATGAGCAGTTCTTC. Translating it yields CASSFHIFRYNEQFF. Full variable domain (remainder filled in from reference TRBV7-2 and TRBJ2-1): GAGVSQSPSNKVTEKGKDVELRCDPISGHTALYWYRQSLGQGLEFLIYFQGNSAPDKSGLPSDRFSAERTGGSVSTLTIQRTQQEDSAVYLCASSFHIFRYNEQFFGPGTRLTVL.

CDR3 nucleotides: TGTGCCAGCAGCCAATGGGGGAACACTGAAGCTTTCTTT. Translation: CASSQWGNTEAFF. The rearrangement joins TRBV14 to TRBJ1-1; no clear D. The CDR3 length is 13 residues. V lost 2 bases and J 1 base, leaving 5 bases between the germline ends. Per the germline V gene, CDR1 is SGHDN and CDR2 is FVKESK.

This clonotype has ten or more counts. The rearrangement links TRBV5-5 to TRBJ2-5; D gene ambiguous. Germline CDR1 SGHKS, CDR2 YYEKEE (reference sequence). The CDR3 covers 14 residues. Trimming stripped 1 base from V and 3 bases from J, with 10 bases between. The CDR3 coding sequence is TGTGCCAGCAGCTTGCTAGAATGGGAAGAGACCCAGTACTTC. This translates into CASSLLEWEETQYF.

CDR3 amino acids: CSPRTGANEQFF. The CDR3, as DNA: TGCAGCCCCCGGACAGGGGCCAATGAGCAGTTCTTC. The chain recombines TRBV29-1 with TRBJ2-1, with 9 positions matching TRBD1. The J segment lost 6 bases and the V segment lost 8 bases, leaving 5 bases of the junction unmatched. This CDR3 region has 12 residues. Germline CDR1 is SQVTM and CDR2 is ANQGSEA.

This clonotype was detected a few times. The chain is built from TRBV3-1 and TRBJ2-1; TRBD1 is a possible D gene (6 bases). The V gene's germline CDR1 is LGHDT and CDR2 YNNKEL (reference sequence). The CDR3 contains 15 residues. Trimming took off 1 base at V and 6 bases at J, with 13 bases between the two ends. The CDR3 spells CASSQGQGLVNEQFF. CDR3 bases: TGTGCCAGCAGCCAAGGGCAGGGGTTGGTCAATGAGCAGTTCTTC.

This clonotype has a count of ten or more. The chain recombines TRBV6-6 with TRBJ2-2; no definite D call. Trimming removed 4 bases from V and 5 bases from J, with 14 bases in between. The CDR3 extends over 15 amino acids. The germline CDR1 and CDR2 sequences are MNHNY and SVGAGI (reference sequence). The CDR3: CASSLPAPTTGELFF. CDR3 sequence (DNA): TGTGCCAGCAGTTTACCCGCTCCCACAACCGGGGAGCTGTTTTTT.

The gene calls are TRBV6-5 and TRBJ2-3; weak D call: TRBD1 (5 bases). The germline V and J ends were trimmed by 0 bases and 0 bases, with 10 bases remaining between them. Germline-derived CDR1 and CDR2 are MNHEY and SVGAGI. The CDR3 loop spans 16 amino acids. The CDR3 DNA is TGTGCCAGCAGTTACTCGGGCAGGGCTAGCACAGATACGCAGTATTTT. Amino acids: CASSYSGRASTDTQYF.

Many counts were recorded for this clonotype. V and J are TRBV11-2 and TRBJ2-3; the D call may be TRBD1 or TRBD2 (5 bases each). The CDR3 loop spans 16 amino acids. The germline V gene encodes CDR1 SGHAT and CDR2 FQNNGV. Trimming pared 5 bases from V and 2 bases from J, leaving 17 bases between. The CDR3 sequence: CASSRLTGRNTDTQYF. CDR3 nucleotides: TGTGCCAGCAGCCGCCTCACGGGGCGCAACACAGATACGCAGTATTTT. The variable domain in full, completed from reference TRBV11-2 and TRBJ2-3, reads EAGVAQSPRYKIIEKRQSVAFWCNPISGHATLYWYQQILGQGPKLLIQFQNNGVVDDSQLPKDRFSAERLKGVDSTLKIQPAKLEDSAVYLCASSRLTGRNTDTQYFGPGTRLTVL.

In its sample, this clonotype was seen many times. The rearrangement joins TRBV7-2 to TRBJ2-5; D is undetermined. Between the trimmed V and J ends, which lost 3 bases and 1 base, there was a span of 15 bases. The CDR3 extends over 16 amino acids. The germline V gene encodes CDR1 SGHTA and CDR2 FQGNSA. The CDR3 DNA follows: TGTGCCAGCAGCTTCCGGACGACCCGACGCCAAGAGACCCAGTACTTC. It encodes CASSFRTTRRQETQYF.

This clonotype was counted at least ten times. The CDR3 DNA is TGTGCCAGCTCACCACCGAGTAGGGGCCCCAACTATGGCTACACCTTC. It codes for CASSPPSRGPNYGYTF. The chain combines TRBV18 with TRBJ1-2, with D perhaps matching TRBD1 (5 bases). Between the trimmed V and J ends, which lost 0 bases and 2 bases, there was a span of 13 bases. The germline V gene has CDR1 KGHSH and CDR2 LQKENI. This CDR3 has 16 amino acids.

This clonotype was detected many times. J is TRBJ2-3 and V is TRBV3-1; D may be TRBD2 (5 bases). Trimming cost V 0 bases and J 5 bases, with 12 bases left between them. CDR3 length: 15 amino acids. Germline CDR1 LGHDT, CDR2 YNNKEL (reference sequence). The CDR3: CASSQETGILDTQYF. CDR3 bases: TGTGCCAGCAGCCAAGAAACCGGGATCTTAGATACGCAGTATTTT.

This clonotype was observed many times. This rearrangement joins TRBV7-9 to TRBJ2-3; the D is unclear. The CDR3 has 12 residues. Germline CDR1 SEHNR, CDR2 FQNEAQ (reference sequence). V gave up 4 bases and J gave up 1 base, with 3 bases separating them. The CDR3 sequence is CASSSGTDTQYF. The CDR3, as DNA: TGTGCCAGCAGCTCTGGCACAGATACGCAGTATTTT.

This clonotype has only one observation. The genes are TRBV5-1 and TRBJ2-7; D ambiguous. The CDR3 is made up of 16 amino acids. Trimming left V 3 bases short and J 1 base short, with 17 bases between. Germline V gene sequence: CDR1 SGHRS, CDR2 YFSETQ. CDR3 sequence: CASSSVWQATSYEQYF. CDR3 coding DNA: TGCGCCAGCAGCTCGGTTTGGCAGGCAACTTCCTACGAGCAGTACTTC. Full variable domain (rest looked up from reference TRBV5-1 and TRBJ2-7): KAGVTQTPRYLIKTRGQQVTLSCSPISGHRSVSWYQQTPGQGLQFLFEYFSETQRNKGNFPGRFSGRQFSNSRSEMNVSTLELGDSALYLCASSSVWQATSYEQYFGPGTRLTVT.

Details on this clonotype: A read error may be the cause here, since a much bigger clone is one base away. The rearrangement links TRBV6-2 or TRBV6-3 to TRBJ2-1, with D uncertain. There are 14 residues in the CDR3. CDR1 is MNHEY, CDR2 SVGEGT, per germline. The CDR3 sequence: CARSYQGRHNEQFF. The CDR3, as DNA: TGTGCCAGGAGTTACCAAGGACGGCACAATGAGCAGTTCTTC.

There are many counts of this clonotype. The V call is TRBV20-1, the J call TRBJ1-5, with unresolved D. The CDR3 length is 16 residues. The V and J ends lost 0 bases and 1 base respectively, with 13 bases between them. The V gene's germline CDR1 is DFQATT and CDR2 SNEGSKA (reference sequence). In DNA, the CDR3 is TGCAGTGCTAGAGAGGCTGGGCGGTCAAGCAATCAGCCCCAGCATTTT. Protein sequence: CSAREAGRSSNQPQHF.

This clonotype turned up a few times. The rearrangement uses TRBV12-3 or TRBV12-4 and TRBJ2-5; D is perhaps TRBD1 (6 bases). This CDR3 region has 15 residues. With 3 bases removed from V and 4 bases from J, the gap between germline ends came to 15 bases. The CDR3 spells CASSFYLGTSETQYF. CDR3 sequence (DNA): TGTGCCAGCAGTTTTTATCTGGGGACATCAGAGACCCAGTACTTC.

The chain links TRBV13 to TRBJ2-7; D call uncertain. CDR3 size: 13 residues. Germline V lookup: CDR1 PRHDT, CDR2 FYEKMQ (reference sequence). Trimming pared 1 base from V and 2 bases from J, leaving 6 bases between. In DNA form, the CDR3 reads TGTGCCAGCAGCTTAGTCCATGCCTACGAGCAGTACTTC. Translated: CASSLVHAYEQYF.

The rearrangement uses TRBV12-3 or TRBV12-4 and TRBJ2-7, with D uncertain. The germline V and J ends were trimmed by 7 bases and 0 bases, with 10 bases remaining between them. This CDR3 comprises 13 residues. CDR3 nucleotides: TGTGCCAGCATTCTACTCCTCTCCTACGAGCAGTACTTC. This codes for CASILLLSYEQYF.

This clonotype was seen only a few times. The V gene is TRBV11-2, the J gene TRBJ1-1; D not resolved. The CDR3 has 13 residues. Trimming removed 3 bases at V and 7 bases at J, with 12 bases between. Germline V gives CDR1 SGHAT, CDR2 FQNNGV. In DNA, the CDR3 is TGTGCCAGCAGCTTGATTCGGGAAGGTGAAGCTTTCTTT. Translated, it gives CASSLIREGEAFF.

The chain couples TRBV20-1 to TRBJ1-5; D gene ambiguous. This CDR3 has 15 amino acids. Germline V gene data show CDR1 as DFQATT and CDR2 as SNEGSKA (reference sequence). V was clipped by 6 bases and J by 0 bases, with 15 bases between them. CDR3 in DNA: TGCAGTGCCAACAGTCTCACGTATAGCAATCAGCCCCAGCATTTT. Translation gives CSANSLTYSNQPQHF.